These 27 T cell receptor beta chains originate from one sample sequenced in a study of T-cell memory formation after mild COVID-19. TCRdb re-called the 5' RACE reads through MiXCR, storing one row per CDR3 protein. This sample has a few hundred thousand distinct CDR3 sequences; about 23% occur once, and the top ten carry around 13%. Sequences were obtained from PBMCs or a T cell subset sorted from them (not recorded which). These receptors originate from an adult woman who had mild COVID-19 (a few samples of this study predate the infection). Cell type and time point are not known.

This clonotype was recorded a few times. The chain employs TRBV12-3 or TRBV12-4 and TRBJ1-2, with 12 bases identical to TRBD1. The V segment lost 6 bases and the J segment 7 bases; nucleotides outside the gene matches: 12. The CDR3 is made up of 16 amino acids. CDR3 region: CASSETPGQGAGGYTF. The CDR3 DNA reads as TGTGCCAGCAGCGAAACTCCGGGACAGGGGGCAGGTGGCTACACCTTC.

The CDR3 spells CASSVRLGYEQYF. As DNA, the CDR3 is TGTGCCAGCAGCGTACGCTTGGGGTACGAGCAGTACTTC. V gene TRBV5-5 combines with J gene TRBJ2-7, with D unclear. The CDR3 extends over 13 amino acids. Germline V gives CDR1 SGHKS, CDR2 YYEKEE (reference sequence). Trimming left V 4 bases short and J 4 bases short, with 12 bases between.

This clonotype was observed a few times. The chain recombines TRBV20-1 with TRBJ1-1; D may be TRBD1 (6 bases). This CDR3 contains 14 residues. CDR1 DFQATT and CDR2 SNEGSKA come from the germline V gene (reference sequence). V lost 5 bases, J lost 5 bases, and 18 bases lay in between. CDR3 sequence reads: CSARGIGRGTEAFF. The CDR3 nucleotides read TGCAGTGCTCGAGGAATCGGCAGGGGAACTGAAGCTTTCTTT.

This clonotype has only a few counts. This chain connects TRBV29-1 to TRBJ2-7, with a weak D call TRBD1 (6 bases). The length of the CDR3 is 13 residues. V was shortened by 3 bases and J by 2 bases, with 11 bases between the two germline ends. Germline CDR1 and CDR2: SQVTM and ANQGSEA. DNA of the CDR3: TGCAGCGTTGAGGGGGCACTTGCCTACGAGCAGTACTTC. Protein product: CSVEGALAYEQYF.

V usage is TRBV19 and J usage is TRBJ2-1; a weak D match, TRBD2 (6 bases). Trimming took 3 bases from V and 4 from J, leaving 13 bases between them. CDR3 size: 15 residues. From germline, CDR1 is LNHDA and CDR2 SQIVND (reference sequence). CDR3 sequence: CASSIPGLYYNEQFF. CDR3 in DNA: TGTGCCAGTAGTATCCCCGGACTATATTACAATGAGCAGTTCTTC.

The chain couples TRBV5-5 to TRBJ2-5, with no clear D. Germline values: CDR1 SGHKS, CDR2 YYEKEE (reference sequence). Trimming stripped 0 bases from V and 5 bases from J, with 17 bases between. This CDR3 has 16 amino acids. CDR3 region: CASSLVSRPVWETQYF. CDR3 bases: TGTGCCAGCAGCTTGGTATCCAGACCCGTATGGGAGACCCAGTACTTC.

Details on this clonotype: Relative to the germline gene, one junction end is altered; a read error may explain this. The chain is built from TRBV4-1 and TRBJ2-7; the match to TRBD2 covers 9 bases. The CDR3 length is 18 residues. From germline, CDR1 is MGHRA and CDR2 YSYEKL. The CDR3 spells CDSSQWLVAGDSAYEQYF. CDR3 nucleotides: TGCGACAGCAGCCAATGGTTGGTAGCGGGGGACAGTGCTTACGAGCAGTACTTC.

The chain is built from TRBV29-1 and TRBJ1-1, with no clear D. Germline V gene data show CDR1 as SQVTM and CDR2 as ANQGSEA. V was pared by 7 bases and J by 1 base, with 10 bases between. The CDR3 is 12 amino acids. The CDR3 DNA follows: TGCAGCGCTCTGGATGGGAACACTGAAGCTTTCTTT. As protein: CSALDGNTEAFF. The whole variable domain, filled in from reference TRBV29-1 and TRBJ1-1, reads SAVISQKPSRDICQRGTSLTIQCQVDSQVTMMFWYRQQPGQSLTLIATANQGSEATYESGFVIDKFPISRPNLTFSTLTVSNMSPEDSSIYLCSALDGNTEAFFGQGTRLTVV.

There are a few counts of this clonotype. The chain couples TRBV12-3 or TRBV12-4 to TRBJ1-2; D unresolved. This CDR3 contains 13 residues. The V end was cut by 4 bases, the J end by 8 bases, with 14 bases between. CDR3 coding DNA: TGTGCCAGCAGTTCCTTGGCTCGAGAGGGCTACACCTTC. It translates to CASSSLAREGYTF.

This clonotype was seen a handful of times. This rearrangement joins TRBV20-1 to TRBJ2-3, with D tentatively TRBD1 (5 bases). Germline values: CDR1 DFQATT, CDR2 SNEGSKA (reference sequence). Between the trimmed V and J ends, which lost 5 bases and 6 bases, there was a span of 18 bases. The CDR3 covers 14 residues. The CDR3, as DNA: TGCAGTGCTCCACCGGGTCCCAAGGGGGATACGCAGTATTTT. Protein product: CSAPPGPKGDTQYF.

The chain recombines TRBV3-1 with TRBJ2-1; TRBD1 agrees at 8 bases. The CDR3 length is 15 residues. Unmatched junction bases numbered 6, after V lost 4 bases and J lost 4 bases. Looked up from germline, CDR1 is LGHDT and CDR2 is YNNKEL (reference sequence). CDR3 region: CASSPGTGFYNEQFF. As DNA, the CDR3 is TGTGCCAGCAGCCCCGGGACAGGTTTTTACAATGAGCAGTTCTTC.

The chain carries TRBV27 and TRBJ2-3; D tentatively fits TRBD1 or TRBD2 (6 bases each). Germline V CDR1 and CDR2: MNHEY, SMNVEV (reference sequence). V gave up 8 bases and J gave up 1 base, with 13 bases separating them. This CDR3 region has 14 residues. The CDR3: CASCSGAGTDTQYF. DNA for the CDR3: TGTGCCAGCTGCTCGGGGGCGGGCACAGATACGCAGTATTTT.

V and J are TRBV5-5 and TRBJ1-1; D gene uncertain. Germline CDR1 SGHKS, CDR2 YYEKEE (reference sequence). Trimming pared 0 bases from V and 1 base from J, leaving 10 bases between. This CDR3 region has 15 residues. CDR3 bases: TGTGCCAGCAGCTTGGGGATTGATCCGAACACTGAAGCTTTCTTT. As protein: CASSLGIDPNTEAFF.

This clonotype turned up a few times. This chain connects TRBV5-1 to TRBJ1-1; TRBD1 matches at 7 bases. Looked up from germline, CDR1 is SGHRS and CDR2 is YFSETQ. Trimming took 4 bases from V and 2 from J; bases not matched to a gene: 20. The CDR3 runs to 19 residues. CDR3 nucleotide sequence: TGCGCCAGCAGCCACGAGCGACAGGGCAAGGGGATGATAAACACTGAAGCTTTCTTT. The encoded protein is CASSHERQGKGMINTEAFF.

This sequence joins TRBV2 and TRBJ1-2, with D maybe TRBD1 (5 bases). V lost 4 bases to trimming and J lost 4 bases, with 7 bases between them. This CDR3 has 12 residues. CDR1 and CDR2 (germline): SNHLY, FYNNEI. The CDR3 nucleotides are TGTGCCAGCAGTGGACAGTCCTATGGCTACACCTTC. Protein sequence: CASSGQSYGYTF.

V usage is TRBV5-1 and J usage is TRBJ1-4, with D unresolved. CDR3 size: 15 residues. Trimming stripped 3 bases from V and 0 bases from J, with 9 bases between. Germline CDR1 reads SGHRS; CDR2 reads YFSETQ. Here the CDR3 reads CASSSQSATNEKLFF. CDR3 bases: TGCGCCAGCAGCTCCCAGTCCGCAACTAATGAAAAACTGTTTTTT.

The V gene is TRBV20-1, the J gene TRBJ1-5; unclear D gene. Germline values: CDR1 DFQATT, CDR2 SNEGSKA (reference sequence). V dropped 0 bases and J dropped 3 bases, with 12 bases sitting between them. CDR3 length: 15 amino acids. In DNA, the CDR3 is TGCAGTGCTAGAGAGGGGTCGGTGCCCAATCAGCCCCAGCATTTT. It yields the protein CSAREGSVPNQPQHF.

The chain combines TRBV12-3 or TRBV12-4 with TRBJ1-1; possible D gene TRBD1, 6 bases. The CDR3 has 16 amino acids. Between the trimmed V and J ends, which lost 7 bases and 1 base, there was a span of 19 bases. CDR3 sequence: CASTQWRGTPNTEAFF. The CDR3 DNA sequence: TGTGCCAGCACCCAATGGAGGGGGACCCCGAACACTGAAGCTTTCTTT.

The V and J genes are TRBV7-9 and TRBJ2-3; D remains ambiguous. Trimming removed 5 bases at V and 6 bases at J, with 9 bases between. Per the germline V gene, CDR1 is SEHNR and CDR2 is FQNEAQ (reference sequence). CDR3 length: 12 residues. The CDR3 sequence: CASSVIGDTQYF. The CDR3 DNA sequence: TGTGCCAGCAGCGTAATCGGGGATACGCAGTATTTT. Full variable domain (missing parts from reference TRBV7-9 and TRBJ2-3): DTGVSQNPRHKITKRGQNVTFRCDPISEHNRLYWYRQTLGQGPEFLTYFQNEAQLEKSRLLSDRFSAERPKGSFSTLEIQRTEQGDSAMYLCASSVIGDTQYFGPGTRLTVL.

Only a few counts were recorded for this clonotype. The J gene is TRBJ2-3, the V gene TRBV7-9, with D perhaps TRBD1 (6 bases). Trimming left V 5 bases short and J 6 bases short, with 12 bases between. This CDR3 has 13 amino acids. Germline CDR1 is SEHNR and CDR2 is FQNEAQ (reference sequence). The CDR3 bases are TGTGCCAGCAGCCTACGACAGGTCGATACGCAGTATTTT. Protein product: CASSLRQVDTQYF. Full variable domain (outside the CDR3, taken from reference TRBV7-9 and TRBJ2-3): DTGVSQNPRHKITKRGQNVTFRCDPISEHNRLYWYRQTLGQGPEFLTYFQNEAQLEKSRLLSDRFSAERPKGSFSTLEIQRTEQGDSAMYLCASSLRQVDTQYFGPGTRLTVL.

DNA for the CDR3: TGTGCCAGCAGTTTAAAAGGGAATCAGCCCCAGCATTTT. It codes for CASSLKGNQPQHF. V is TRBV12-3 or TRBV12-4 and J is TRBJ1-5; D is uncertain. The V and J ends lost 2 bases and 4 bases respectively, with 6 bases between them. The CDR3 runs 13 residues.

This chain connects TRBV12-3 or TRBV12-4 to TRBJ2-3; TRBD2 might be the D (6 bases). This CDR3 comprises 15 residues. V was clipped by 6 bases and J by 0 bases, with 13 bases between them. CDR3 DNA: TGTGCCAGCAGCGCCGGGGGTAGGAGCACAGATACGCAGTATTTT. Encoded protein: CASSAGGRSTDTQYF.

The rearrangement joins TRBV6-1 to TRBJ2-5, with 14 nucleotides matching TRBD2. J lost 2 bases, V lost 0 bases, and 2 bases had no gene match. CDR3 size: 17 residues. Germline lookup yields CDR1 MNHNS and CDR2 SASEGT. The chain's CDR3 is CASSEATSGRDQETQYF. The CDR3 coding sequence is TGTGCCAGCAGTGAAGCGACTAGCGGGAGGGATCAAGAGACCCAGTACTTC.

This clonotype has a handful of counts. The CDR3 region has the DNA TGTGCCAGCAGTTTAATGCAGGGGGGGACCAATGGCTACACCTTC. Amino acids: CASSLMQGGTNGYTF. The chain has TRBV27 and TRBJ1-2; 7 bases fit TRBD1. The CDR3 length is 15 residues. V shed 2 bases and J 6 bases; nucleotides not matched to a gene: 9. In germline, CDR1 is MNHEY, CDR2 SMNVEV (reference sequence).

The chain is built from TRBV29-1 and TRBJ2-1; weak D call: TRBD1 (5 bases). Germline V gene data show CDR1 as SQVTM and CDR2 as ANQGSEA. Trimming took 0 bases from V and 4 from J, leaving 16 bases between them. The CDR3 totals 16 residues. CDR3 sequence reads: CSVEERRGRSYNEQFF. CDR3 nucleotides: TGCAGCGTTGAAGAGCGTAGGGGCCGTTCTTACAATGAGCAGTTCTTC.

This clonotype was seen a handful of times. V usage is TRBV12-5 and J usage is TRBJ2-1, with D perhaps matching TRBD2 (6 bases). Germline loops: CDR1 LGHNT, CDR2 FRNRAP. Trimming pared 2 bases from V and 0 bases from J, leaving 8 bases between. This CDR3 spans 15 amino acids. The CDR3 DNA is TGTGCTAGTGGTTTGATGCGGGGCTCCTACAATGAGCAGTTCTTC. This codes for CASGLMRGSYNEQFF.

V gene TRBV6-5 combines with J gene TRBJ1-5; TRBD1 might be the D (6 bases). Germline CDR1 is MNHEY and CDR2 is SVGAGI. Deletions cut 2 bases from V and 7 bases from J, with 12 bases between. The CDR3 runs 14 residues. The CDR3 nucleotides are TGTGCCAGCAGTTACGGGCAGGGGTACCAGCCCCAGCATTTT. Protein: CASSYGQGYQPQHF.